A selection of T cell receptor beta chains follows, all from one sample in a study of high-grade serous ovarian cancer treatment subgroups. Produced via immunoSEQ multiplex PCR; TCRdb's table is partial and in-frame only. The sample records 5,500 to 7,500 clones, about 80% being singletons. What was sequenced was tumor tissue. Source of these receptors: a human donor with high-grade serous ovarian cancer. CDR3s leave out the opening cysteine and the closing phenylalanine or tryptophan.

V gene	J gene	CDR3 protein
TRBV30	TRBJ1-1	AWTTKDGVTEAF
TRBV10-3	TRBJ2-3	AISLRDVTDTQY
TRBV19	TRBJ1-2	ASSIAGTSSYGYT
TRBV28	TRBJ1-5	ASSLLAGGIQPQH
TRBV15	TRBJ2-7	ATSRDAGEQY
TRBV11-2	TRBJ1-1	ASSLGQGVVAF
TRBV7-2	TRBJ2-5	ASRKSRSETQY
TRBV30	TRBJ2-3	AWSPAAVTSTDTQY
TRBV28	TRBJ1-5	ASSSLTAYSNQPQH
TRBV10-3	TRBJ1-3	ASTGSGNTIY
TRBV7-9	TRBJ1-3	ASSSRGSTIY
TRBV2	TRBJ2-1	ASSDSYNEQF
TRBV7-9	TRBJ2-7	ASSFEYRSYEQY
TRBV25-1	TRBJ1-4	ASRDTLNEKLF
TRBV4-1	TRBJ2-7	ASSQEESHGGHEQY
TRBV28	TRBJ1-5	ASRPGTFSNQPQH
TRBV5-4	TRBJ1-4	ASSSGTEYNEKLF
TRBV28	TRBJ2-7	ASSPPGLPIHEQY
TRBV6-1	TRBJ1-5	ASQDGLNQPQH
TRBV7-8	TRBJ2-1	ASSLTIGEQF
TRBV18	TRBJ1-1	ASSPAMNTEAF
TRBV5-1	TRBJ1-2	ASSLVPEGIHGYT
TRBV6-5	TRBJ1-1	ASSYPTMNTEAF
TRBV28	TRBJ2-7	ASSLLVAGGLEQY
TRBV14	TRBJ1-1	ASSQVSGVMNTEAF
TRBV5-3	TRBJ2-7	ARSCTYEQY
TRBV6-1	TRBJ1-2	ASSEVQTGGRYGYT
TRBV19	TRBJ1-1	ASTDQRIGTEAF
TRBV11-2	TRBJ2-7	ASSLGPGVAWEQY